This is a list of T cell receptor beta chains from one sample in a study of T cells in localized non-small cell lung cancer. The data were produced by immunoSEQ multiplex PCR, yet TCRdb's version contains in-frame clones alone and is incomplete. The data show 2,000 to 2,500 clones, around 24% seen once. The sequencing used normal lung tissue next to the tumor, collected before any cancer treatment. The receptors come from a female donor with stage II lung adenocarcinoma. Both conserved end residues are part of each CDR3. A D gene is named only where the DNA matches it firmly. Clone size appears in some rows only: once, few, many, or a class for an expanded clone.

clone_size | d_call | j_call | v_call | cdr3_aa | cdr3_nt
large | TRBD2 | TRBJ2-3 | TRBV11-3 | CASSTTSGGGDTQYF | TGTGCCAGCAGCACCACGAGCGGGGGGGGAGATACGCAGTATTTT
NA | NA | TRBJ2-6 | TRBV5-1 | CASSLAASGANVLTF | TGCGCCAGCAGCTTGGCTGCATCTGGGGCCAACGTCCTGACTTTC
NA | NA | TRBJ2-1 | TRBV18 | CASSPGQGDEQFF | TGTGCCAGCTCACCAGGGCAGGGCGATGAGCAGTTCTTC
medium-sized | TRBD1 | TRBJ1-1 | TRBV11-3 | CASSTNRGRWTEAFF | TGTGCCAGCAGCACAAACAGGGGTCGGTGGACTGAAGCTTTCTTT
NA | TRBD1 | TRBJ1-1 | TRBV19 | CASSEDRANTEAFF | TGTGCCAGTAGTGAGGACAGGGCGAACACTGAAGCTTTCTTT
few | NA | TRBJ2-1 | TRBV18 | CASSPDRRQDNEQFF | TGTGCCAGCTCACCCGACAGGAGGCAGGACAATGAGCAGTTCTTC
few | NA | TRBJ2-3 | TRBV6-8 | CASSDSSGGTDTQYF | TGTGCCAGCAGTGACTCGTCAGGGGGCACAGATACGCAGTATTTT
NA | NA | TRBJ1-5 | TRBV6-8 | CASTTQWGQPQHF | TGTGCCAGCACGACGCAGTGGGGTCAGCCCCAGCATTTT
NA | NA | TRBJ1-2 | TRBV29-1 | CSTNRGGPPRHGYTF | TGCAGCACGAACAGAGGGGGGCCGCCACGGCACGGCTACACCTTC
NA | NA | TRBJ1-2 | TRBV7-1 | CASSPDSNYGYTF | TGTGCCAGCAGCCCCGACAGTAACTATGGCTACACCTTC
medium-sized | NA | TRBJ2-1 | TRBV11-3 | CASSKEGGLSGEQFF | TGTGCCAGCAGCAAAGAGGGGGGGCTGTCGGGTGAGCAGTTCTTC
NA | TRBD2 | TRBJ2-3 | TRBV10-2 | CASSDLTSGNTDTQYF | TGCGCCAGCAGTGATCTGACTAGCGGGAACACAGATACGCAGTATTTT
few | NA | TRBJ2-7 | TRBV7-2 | CASSLVSRGEQYF | TGTGCCAGCAGCTTAGTAAGCAGAGGCGAGCAGTACTTC
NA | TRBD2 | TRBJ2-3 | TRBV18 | CASSEAGAFADTQYF | TGTGCCAGCTCCGAAGCGGGGGCTTTCGCAGATACGCAGTATTTT
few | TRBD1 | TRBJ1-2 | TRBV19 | CASSNSGTGAYGYTF | TGTGCCAGTAGTAATTCCGGGACAGGGGCCTATGGCTACACCTTC
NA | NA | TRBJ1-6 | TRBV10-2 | CASSEHTQPGALHF | TGCGCCAGCAGTGAACATACACAGCCCGGGGCCCTCCACTTT
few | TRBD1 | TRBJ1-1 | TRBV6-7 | CASSLGTGAFF | TGTGCCAGCAGCCTGGGGACAGGGGCTTTCTTT
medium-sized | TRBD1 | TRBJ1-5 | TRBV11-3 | CASSPAAGGGQPQHF | TGTGCCAGCAGCCCGGCGGCAGGGGGAGGTCAGCCCCAGCATTTT
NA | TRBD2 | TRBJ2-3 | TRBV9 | CASSVFSGGDTDTQYF | TGTGCCAGCAGCGTATTCAGCGGGGGGGACACAGATACGCAGTATTTT
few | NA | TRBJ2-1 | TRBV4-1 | CASSQGLELSSYNEQFF | TGCGCCAGCAGCCAAGGCCTCGAACTGAGCTCCTACAATGAGCAGTTCTTC
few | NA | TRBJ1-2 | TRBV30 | CAWDAWGRGYTF | TGTGCCTGGGATGCGTGGGGGCGCGGCTACACCTTC
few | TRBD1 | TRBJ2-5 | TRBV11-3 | CASSLVKPGTGGEETQYF | TGTGCCAGCAGCTTAGTGAAGCCCGGGACAGGGGGCGAAGAGACCCAGTACTTC
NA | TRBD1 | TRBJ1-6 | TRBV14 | CASSQGGRGHSPLHF | TGTGCCAGCAGCCAAGGAGGCAGGGGGCATTCACCCCTCCACTTT
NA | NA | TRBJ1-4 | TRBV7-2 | CASSPLPTEKLFF | TGTGCCAGCAGCCCTCTTCCGACCGAAAAACTGTTTTTT